The clone carrying this TCR beta chain was found a few times. The source of the sample is a study of control samples from healthy donors and cancer patients. Data came from immunoSEQ multiplex PCR; TCRdb stores just in-frame clones and leaves some out. The profile shows about 92,000 clones, roughly 82% of them singletons. With 6 bases removed from V and 7 bases from J, the gap between germline ends came to 12 bases. CDR3 length equals 12 residues. The sample taken for sequencing was blood. The chain recombines TRBV12-3 or TRBV12-4 with TRBJ1-2; D gene uncertain. This TCR derives from a woman in her sixties in good health. The chain's CDR3 is CASRPTLGGYTF. CDR3 DNA sequence: TGTGCCAGCAGGCCGACCCTGGGTGGCTACACCTTC.